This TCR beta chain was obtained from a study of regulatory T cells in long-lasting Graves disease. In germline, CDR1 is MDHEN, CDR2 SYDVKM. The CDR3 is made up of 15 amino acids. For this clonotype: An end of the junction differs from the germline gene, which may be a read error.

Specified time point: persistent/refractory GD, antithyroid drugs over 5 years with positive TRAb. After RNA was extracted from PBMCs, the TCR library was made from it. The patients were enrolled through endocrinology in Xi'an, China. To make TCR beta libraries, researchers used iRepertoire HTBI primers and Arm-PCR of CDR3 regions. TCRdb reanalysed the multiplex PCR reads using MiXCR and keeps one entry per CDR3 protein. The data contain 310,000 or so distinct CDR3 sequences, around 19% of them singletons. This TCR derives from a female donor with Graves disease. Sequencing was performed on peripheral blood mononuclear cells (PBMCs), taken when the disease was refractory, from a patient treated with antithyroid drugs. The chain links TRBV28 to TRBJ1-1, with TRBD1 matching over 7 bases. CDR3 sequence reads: CASSSVDREWTEASF. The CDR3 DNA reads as TGTGCCAGCAGTTCCGTTGACAGGGAGTGGACTGAAGCTTCCTTT.